This T cell receptor (beta chain) was sequenced during a study of blood T cell repertoires in COVID-19. TCRdb keeps only in-frame clones here, not all; method: immunoSEQ multiplex PCR. Seen here are 200,000 to 300,000 clones, about 87% observed once, and the top ten hold about 9.1%. Looked up from germline, CDR1 is SGHDN and CDR2 is FVKESK. Losses at the gene ends were 0 bases for V and 4 bases for J; bases not matched to a gene: 8. This CDR3 has 17 residues. Sequenced input: peripheral blood. V is TRBV14 and J is TRBJ2-2, with 7 positions matching TRBD1. This clonotype originated in a human donor in a cohort sampled during active COVID-19. CDR3 coding DNA: TGTGCCAGCAGCCAAGAACTAGGGGGCTTTAGCACCGGGGAGCTGTTTTTT. Encoded protein: CASSQELGGFSTGELFF.